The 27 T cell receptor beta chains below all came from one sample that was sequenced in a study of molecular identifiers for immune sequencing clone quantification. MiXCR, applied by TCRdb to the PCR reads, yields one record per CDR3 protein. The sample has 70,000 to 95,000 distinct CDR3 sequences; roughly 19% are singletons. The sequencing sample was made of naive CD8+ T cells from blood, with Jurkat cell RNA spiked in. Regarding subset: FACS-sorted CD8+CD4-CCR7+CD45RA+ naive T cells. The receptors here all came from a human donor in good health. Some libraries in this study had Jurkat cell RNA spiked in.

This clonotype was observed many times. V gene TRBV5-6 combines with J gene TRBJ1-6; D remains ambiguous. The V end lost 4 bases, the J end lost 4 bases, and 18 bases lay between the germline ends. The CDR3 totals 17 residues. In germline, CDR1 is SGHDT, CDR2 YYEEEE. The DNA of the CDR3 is TGTGCCAGCAGCCCCATGGAGCCGGGATTGTATAATTCACCCCTCCACTTT. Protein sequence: CASSPMEPGLYNSPLHF.

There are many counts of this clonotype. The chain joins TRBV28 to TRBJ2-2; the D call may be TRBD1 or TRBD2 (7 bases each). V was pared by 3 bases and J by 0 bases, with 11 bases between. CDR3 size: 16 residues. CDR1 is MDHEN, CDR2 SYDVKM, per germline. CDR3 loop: CASSFRGGTNTGELFF. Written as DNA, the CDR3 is TGTGCCAGCAGTTTCAGGGGGGGGACGAACACCGGGGAGCTGTTTTTT.

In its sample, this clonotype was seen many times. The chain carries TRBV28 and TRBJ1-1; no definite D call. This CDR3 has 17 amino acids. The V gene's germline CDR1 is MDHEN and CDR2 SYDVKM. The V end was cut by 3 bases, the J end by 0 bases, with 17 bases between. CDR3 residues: CASSFRGRSPLNTEAFF. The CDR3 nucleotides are TGTGCCAGCAGTTTCCGCGGGAGAAGCCCCCTGAACACTGAAGCTTTCTTT.

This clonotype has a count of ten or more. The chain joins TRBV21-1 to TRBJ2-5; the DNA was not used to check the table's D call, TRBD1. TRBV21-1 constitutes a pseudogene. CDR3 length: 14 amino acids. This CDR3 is CATLRQGARETQYF. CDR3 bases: TGTGCCACCCTTCGGCAGGGGGCTAGGGAGACCCAGTACTTC.

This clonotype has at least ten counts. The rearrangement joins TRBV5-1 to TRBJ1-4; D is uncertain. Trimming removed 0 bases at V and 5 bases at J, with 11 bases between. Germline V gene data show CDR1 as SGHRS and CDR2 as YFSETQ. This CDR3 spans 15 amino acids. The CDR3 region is CASSLGIQTNEKLFF. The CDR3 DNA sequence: TGCGCCAGCAGCTTGGGGATACAGACAAATGAAAAACTGTTTTTT. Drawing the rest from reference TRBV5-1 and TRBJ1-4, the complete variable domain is KAGVTQTPRYLIKTRGQQVTLSCSPISGHRSVSWYQQTPGQGLQFLFEYFSETQRNKGNFPGRFSGRQFSNSRSEMNVSTLELGDSALYLCASSLGIQTNEKLFFGSGTQLSVL.

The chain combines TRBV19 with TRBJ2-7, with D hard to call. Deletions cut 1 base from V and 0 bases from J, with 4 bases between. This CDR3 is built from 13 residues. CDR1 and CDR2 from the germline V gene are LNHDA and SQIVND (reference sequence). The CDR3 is CASSIGSSYEQYF. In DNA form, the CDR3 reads TGTGCCAGTAGTATAGGCAGCTCCTACGAGCAGTACTTC.

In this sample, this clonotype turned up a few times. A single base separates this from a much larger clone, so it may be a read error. As DNA, the CDR3 is TGTGCCTGGATCGGACTAGTCGGCAATGAGCAGTTCTTC. Encoded protein: CAWIGLVGNEQFF. J is TRBJ2-1 and V is TRBV30; 7 bases map to TRBD2. V dropped 4 bases and J dropped 6; count of bases not matched to a gene: 6. The CDR3 is made up of 13 amino acids. Germline V lookup: CDR1 GTSNPN, CDR2 SVGIG (reference sequence).

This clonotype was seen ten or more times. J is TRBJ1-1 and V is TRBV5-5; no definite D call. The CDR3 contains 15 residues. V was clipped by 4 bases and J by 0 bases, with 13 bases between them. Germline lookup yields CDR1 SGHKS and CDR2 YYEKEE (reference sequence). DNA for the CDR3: TGTGCCAGCAGCCCCGTGGAGGAAATGAACACTGAAGCTTTCTTT. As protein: CASSPVEEMNTEAFF.

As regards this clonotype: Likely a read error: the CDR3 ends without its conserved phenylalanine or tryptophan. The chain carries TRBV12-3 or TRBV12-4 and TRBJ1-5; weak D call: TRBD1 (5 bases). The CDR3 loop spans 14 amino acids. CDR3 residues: CASSLAPGGQPQHS. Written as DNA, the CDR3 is TGTGCCAGCAGTTTAGCCCCGGGGGGTCAGCCTCAGCATTCT.

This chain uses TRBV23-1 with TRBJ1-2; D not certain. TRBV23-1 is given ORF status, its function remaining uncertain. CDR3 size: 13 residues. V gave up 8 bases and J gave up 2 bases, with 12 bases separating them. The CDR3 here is CASFKGPNYGYTF. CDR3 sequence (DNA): TGCGCCAGCTTCAAAGGTCCCAACTATGGCTACACCTTC.

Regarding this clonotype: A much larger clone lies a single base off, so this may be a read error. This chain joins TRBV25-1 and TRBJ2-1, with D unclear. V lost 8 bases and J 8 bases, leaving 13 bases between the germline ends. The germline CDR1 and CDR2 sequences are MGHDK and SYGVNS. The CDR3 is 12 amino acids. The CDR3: CASRGSYDEQFF. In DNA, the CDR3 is TGTGCCAGCCGTGGGTCATACGATGAGCAGTTCTTC.

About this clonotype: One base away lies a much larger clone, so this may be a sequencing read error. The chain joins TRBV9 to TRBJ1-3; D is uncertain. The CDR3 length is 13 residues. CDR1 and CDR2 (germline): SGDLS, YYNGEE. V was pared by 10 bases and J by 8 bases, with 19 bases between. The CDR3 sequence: CAAGREISDTIYF. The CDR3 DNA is TGTGCCGCCGGCCGGGAAATAAGTGACACCATATATTTT.

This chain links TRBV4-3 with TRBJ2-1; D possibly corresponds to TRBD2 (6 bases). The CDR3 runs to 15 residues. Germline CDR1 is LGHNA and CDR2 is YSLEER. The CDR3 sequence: CTSSQDGQGYNEQFF. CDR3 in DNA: TGCACTAGCAGCCAAGATGGGCAGGGTTACAATGAGCAGTTCTTC.

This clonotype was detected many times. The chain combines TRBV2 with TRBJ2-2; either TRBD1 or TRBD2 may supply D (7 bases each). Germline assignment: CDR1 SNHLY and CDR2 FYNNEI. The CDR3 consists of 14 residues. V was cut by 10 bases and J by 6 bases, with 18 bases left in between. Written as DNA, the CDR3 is TGTGCCACCGTAGTACAGGGGAGGGCCGGGGAGCTGTTTTTT. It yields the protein CATVVQGRAGELFF.

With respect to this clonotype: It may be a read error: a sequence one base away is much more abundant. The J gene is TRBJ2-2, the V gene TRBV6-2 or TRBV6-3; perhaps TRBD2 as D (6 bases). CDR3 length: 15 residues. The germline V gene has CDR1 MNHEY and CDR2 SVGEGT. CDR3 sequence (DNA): TGTGCCAGCACCTCCCCCCCATTAAACACCGGGGGGCTGTTTTTT. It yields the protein CASTSPPLNTGGLFF.

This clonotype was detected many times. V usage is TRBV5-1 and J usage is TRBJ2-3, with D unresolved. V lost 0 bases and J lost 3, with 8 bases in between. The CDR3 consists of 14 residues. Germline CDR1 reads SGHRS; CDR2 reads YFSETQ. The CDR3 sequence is CASSLVGRTDTQYF. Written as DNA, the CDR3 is TGCGCCAGCAGCTTGGTGGGAAGGACAGATACGCAGTATTTT.

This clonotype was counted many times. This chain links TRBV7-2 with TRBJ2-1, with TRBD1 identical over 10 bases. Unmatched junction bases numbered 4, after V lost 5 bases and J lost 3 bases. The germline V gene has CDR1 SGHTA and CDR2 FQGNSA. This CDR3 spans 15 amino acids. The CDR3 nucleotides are TGTGCCAGCAGCGCGGACAGGGGGATCTACAATGAGCAGTTCTTC. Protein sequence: CASSADRGIYNEQFF.

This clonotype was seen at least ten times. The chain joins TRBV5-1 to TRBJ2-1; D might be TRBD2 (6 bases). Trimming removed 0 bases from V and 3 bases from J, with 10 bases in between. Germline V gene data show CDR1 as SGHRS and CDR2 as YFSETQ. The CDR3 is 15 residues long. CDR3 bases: TGCGCCAGCAGCTTGGTGGCGGGGCGCTACAATGAGCAGTTCTTC. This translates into CASSLVAGRYNEQFF.

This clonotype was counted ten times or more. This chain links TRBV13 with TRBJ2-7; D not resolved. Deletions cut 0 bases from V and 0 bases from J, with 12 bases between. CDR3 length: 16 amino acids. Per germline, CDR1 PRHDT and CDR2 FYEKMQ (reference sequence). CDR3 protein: CASSLGLGTDSYEQYF. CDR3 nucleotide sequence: TGTGCCAGCAGCTTAGGCCTGGGAACTGACTCCTACGAGCAGTACTTC.

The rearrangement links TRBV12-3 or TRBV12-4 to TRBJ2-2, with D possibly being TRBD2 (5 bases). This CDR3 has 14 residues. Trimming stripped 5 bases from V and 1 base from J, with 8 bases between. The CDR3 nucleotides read TGTGCCAGCAGTATAGGAGGGAACACCGGGGAGCTGTTTTTT. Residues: CASSIGGNTGELFF.

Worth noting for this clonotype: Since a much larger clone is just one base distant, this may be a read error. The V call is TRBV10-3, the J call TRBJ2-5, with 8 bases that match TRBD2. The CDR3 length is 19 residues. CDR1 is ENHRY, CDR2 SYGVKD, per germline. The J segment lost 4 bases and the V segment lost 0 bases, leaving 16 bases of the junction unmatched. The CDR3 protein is CAISESPGLVGAVRETQYF. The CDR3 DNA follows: TGTGCCATCAGTGAGTCGCCGGGACTAGTGGGAGCAGTTCGAGAGACCCAGTACTTC.

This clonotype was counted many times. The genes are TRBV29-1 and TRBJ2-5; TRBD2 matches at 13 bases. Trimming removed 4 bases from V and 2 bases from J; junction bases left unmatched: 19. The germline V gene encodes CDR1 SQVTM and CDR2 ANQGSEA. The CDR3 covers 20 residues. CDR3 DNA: TGCAGCGTTGGAGGGGGACTAGCGGGAATCACGTCCCAAGTTCAAGAGACCCAGTACTTC. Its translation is CSVGGGLAGITSQVQETQYF. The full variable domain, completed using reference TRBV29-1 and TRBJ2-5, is SAVISQKPSRDICQRGTSLTIQCQVDSQVTMMFWYRQQPGQSLTLIATANQGSEATYESGFVIDKFPISRPNLTFSTLTVSNMSPEDSSIYLCSVGGGLAGITSQVQETQYFGPGTRLLVL.

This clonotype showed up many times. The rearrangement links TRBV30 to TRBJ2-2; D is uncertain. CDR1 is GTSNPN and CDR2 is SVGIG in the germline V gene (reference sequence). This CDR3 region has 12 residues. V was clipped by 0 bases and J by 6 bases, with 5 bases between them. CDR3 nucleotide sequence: TGTGCCTGGAGTGTACACCCCGGGGAGCTGTTTTTT. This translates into CAWSVHPGELFF.

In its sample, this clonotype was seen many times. DNA of the CDR3: TGTGCCAGCAGCTTTACTGCCTACGAGCAGTACTTC. Translated, it gives CASSFTAYEQYF. This chain links TRBV7-9 with TRBJ2-7; D is ambiguous. CDR3 length: 12 residues. Germline CDR1 and CDR2: SEHNR and FQNEAQ (reference sequence). Trimming stripped 3 bases from V and 2 bases from J, with 5 bases between.

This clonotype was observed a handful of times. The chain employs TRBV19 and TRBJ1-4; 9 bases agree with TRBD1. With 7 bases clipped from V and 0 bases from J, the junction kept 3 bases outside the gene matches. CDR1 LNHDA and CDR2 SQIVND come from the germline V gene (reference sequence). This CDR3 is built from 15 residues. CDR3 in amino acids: CASIGQGTTNEKLFF. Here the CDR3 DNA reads TGTGCCAGTATCGGACAGGGGACAACTAATGAAAAACTGTTTTTT.

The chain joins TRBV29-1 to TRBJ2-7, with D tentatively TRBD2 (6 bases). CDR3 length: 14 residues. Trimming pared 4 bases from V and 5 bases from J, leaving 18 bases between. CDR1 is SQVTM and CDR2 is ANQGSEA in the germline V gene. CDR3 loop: CSVAGLATLHEQYF. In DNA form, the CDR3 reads TGCAGCGTTGCGGGCCTAGCGACCCTCCACGAGCAGTACTTC.

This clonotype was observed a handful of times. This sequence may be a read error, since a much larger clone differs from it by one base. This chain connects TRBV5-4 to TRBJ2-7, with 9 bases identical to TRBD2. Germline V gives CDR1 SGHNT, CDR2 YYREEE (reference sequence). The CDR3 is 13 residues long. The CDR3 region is CASSVSGSYEQCF. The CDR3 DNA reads TGTGCCAGCTCGGTTAGCGGGAGCTACGAGCAGTGCTTC.